These 3 T cell receptor beta chains share one sample of origin, sequenced in a study of T-cell reconstitution after alpha-beta-depleted transplantation in children. Using unique molecular identifiers, the investigators prepared the TCRbeta library. TCRdb re-called the PCR reads through MiXCR, storing one row per CDR3 protein. The sample contains under 300,000 distinct CDR3 sequences, roughly 11% of which appear only once. The source material was peripheral blood, sampled 180 days after TCRalphabeta/CD19-depleted stem cell transplant. The receptors here all came from a male patient aged 2-15 years who had a stem cell transplant for chronic granulomatous disease, so the T cells may come from the graft donor.

This clonotype showed up many times. J is TRBJ2-3 and V is TRBV28; D is ambiguous. CDR1 is MDHEN and CDR2 is SYDVKM in the germline V gene. V was shortened by 2 bases and J by 2 bases, with 5 bases between the two germline ends. CDR3 length: 13 amino acids. The CDR3 sequence is CASSLENTDTQYF. In DNA, the CDR3 is TGTGCCAGCAGTTTAGAGAACACAGATACGCAGTATTTT.

This clonotype was detected ten times or more. The chain uses TRBV20-1 and TRBJ2-5, with TRBD2 identical over 12 bases. The CDR3 contains 14 residues. Looked up from germline, CDR1 is DFQATT and CDR2 is SNEGSKA (reference sequence). V lost 5 bases to trimming and J lost 2 bases; unmatched junction nucleotides: 3. CDR3 loop: CSAGTSGWQETQYF. For the CDR3, the DNA is TGCAGTGCTGGGACTAGCGGGTGGCAAGAGACCCAGTACTTC.

This clonotype came up a few times. The chain has TRBV18 and TRBJ2-2; D gene ambiguous. The CDR3 runs 12 residues. Per germline, CDR1 KGHSH and CDR2 LQKENI. The V gene lost 3 bases and the J gene lost 10 bases, with 9 bases spanning the gap. CDR3 protein: CASSPRDQELFF. The CDR3 nucleotides are TGTGCCAGCTCACCCCGCGACCAGGAGCTGTTTTTT. Full variable domain (missing parts from reference TRBV18 and TRBJ2-2): NAGVMQNPRHLVRRRGQEARLRCSPMKGHSHVYWYRQLPEEGLKFMVYLQKENIIDESGMPKERFSAEFPKEGPSILRIQQVVRGDSAAYFCASSPRDQELFFGEGSRLTVL.